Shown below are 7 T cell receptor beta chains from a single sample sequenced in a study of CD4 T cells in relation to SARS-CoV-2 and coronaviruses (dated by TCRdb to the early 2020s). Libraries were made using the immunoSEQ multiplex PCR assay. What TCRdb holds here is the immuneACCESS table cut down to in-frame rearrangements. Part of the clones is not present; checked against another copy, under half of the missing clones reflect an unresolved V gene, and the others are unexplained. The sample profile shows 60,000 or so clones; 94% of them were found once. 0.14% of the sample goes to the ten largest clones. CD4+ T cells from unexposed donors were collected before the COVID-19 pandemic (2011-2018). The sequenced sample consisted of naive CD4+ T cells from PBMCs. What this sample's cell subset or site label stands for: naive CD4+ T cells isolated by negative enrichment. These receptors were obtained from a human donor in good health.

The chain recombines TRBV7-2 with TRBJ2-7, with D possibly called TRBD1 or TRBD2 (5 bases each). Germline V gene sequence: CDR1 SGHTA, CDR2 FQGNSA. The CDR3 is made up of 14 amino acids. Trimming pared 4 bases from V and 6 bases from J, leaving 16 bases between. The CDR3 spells CASSSYPGTREQYF. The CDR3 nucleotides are TGTGCCAGCAGCTCATACCCAGGGACCCGCGAGCAGTACTTC.

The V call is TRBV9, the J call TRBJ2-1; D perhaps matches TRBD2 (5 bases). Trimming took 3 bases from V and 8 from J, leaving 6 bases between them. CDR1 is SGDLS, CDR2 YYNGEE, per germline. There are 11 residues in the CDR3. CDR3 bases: TGTGCCAGCAGCGCCGGGGATGAGCAGTTCTTC. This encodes CASSAGDEQFF.

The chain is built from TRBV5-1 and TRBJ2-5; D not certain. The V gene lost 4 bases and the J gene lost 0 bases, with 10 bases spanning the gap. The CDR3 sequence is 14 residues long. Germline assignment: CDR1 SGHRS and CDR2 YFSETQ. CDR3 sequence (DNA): TGCGCCAGCAGCCATCAGTCCGACCAAGAGACCCAGTACTTC. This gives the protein CASSHQSDQETQYF.

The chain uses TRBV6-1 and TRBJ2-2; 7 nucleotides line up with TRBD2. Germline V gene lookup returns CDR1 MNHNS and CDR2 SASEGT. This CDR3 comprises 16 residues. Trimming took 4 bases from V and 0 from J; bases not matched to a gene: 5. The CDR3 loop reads CASSGRGLPNTGELFF. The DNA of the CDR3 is TGTGCCAGCAGTGGGAGGGGACTACCGAACACCGGGGAGCTGTTTTTT.

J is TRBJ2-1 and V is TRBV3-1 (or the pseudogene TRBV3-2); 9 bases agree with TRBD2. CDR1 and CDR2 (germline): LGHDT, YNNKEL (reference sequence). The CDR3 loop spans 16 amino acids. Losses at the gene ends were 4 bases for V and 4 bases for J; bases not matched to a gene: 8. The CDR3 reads CASSPLRRGGYNEQFF. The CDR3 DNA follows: TGTGCCAGCAGCCCCCTTCGGCGGGGGGGGTACAATGAGCAGTTCTTC.

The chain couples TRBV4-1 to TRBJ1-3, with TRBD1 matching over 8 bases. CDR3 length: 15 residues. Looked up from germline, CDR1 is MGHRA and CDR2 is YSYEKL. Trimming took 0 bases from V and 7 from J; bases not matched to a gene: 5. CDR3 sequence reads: CASSQERTGGNTIYF. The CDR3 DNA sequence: TGCGCCAGCAGCCAAGAACGCACAGGGGGGAACACCATATATTTT.

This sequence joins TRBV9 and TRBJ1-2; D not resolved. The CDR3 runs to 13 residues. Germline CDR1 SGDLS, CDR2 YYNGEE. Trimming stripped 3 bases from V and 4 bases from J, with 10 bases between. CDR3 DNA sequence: TGTGCCAGCAGCGGGCAGGTCGGCTATGGCTACACCTTC. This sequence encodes CASSGQVGYGYTF.